The sequence of this TCR beta chain was determined in a study of T cells expressing NK-cell markers. A remark on this clonotype: The antigen is not known.

TCRdb re-called the 5' RACE reads; one entry per CDR3 protein, DNA not given. The specimen's table records a few hundred thousand distinct CDR3 sequences. The study, taken as a whole, reports: Evidence did not settle whether expanded NKG2C+ T cell clones targeted HCMV. In a few donors, dominant clonotypes made up roughly 28.3-65% of CD3+CD56-NKG2C+ cells.

Per germline, CDR1 MNHEY and CDR2 SVGEGT. The CDR3 runs 15 residues. This chain uses TRBV6-2 or TRBV6-3 with TRBJ2-5; without DNA, the TCRdb call of TRBD2 cannot be checked. The specimen sequenced was blood T cells: a sorted CD56 or NKG2C T cell subset, CD4+ or CD8+ T cells, or bulk PBMC T cells (not recorded which). The TCR originated in a man aged 18 to 30 in good health. CDR3 amino acids: CASSYGLREVETQYF.